The TCR beta chain under discussion was sequenced for a study of shared clonotypes between healthy human individuals. Study-wide background: Contributing individuals were a couple of females and a few males aged 18 to 49.

Only Caucasian adults living in Nashville, Tennessee made up the donor group. The unsorted samples took about 90 million PBMCs to get genomic DNA. Running of the assay took place at deep level. Profiled with immunoSEQ multiplex PCR; TCRdb holds only in-frame clones, not every one. Counted here are around 500,000 clones, 65% to 80% occurring once; the ten biggest clones make up about 12%. The CDR3 runs 15 residues. J lost 0 bases, V lost 0 bases, and 2 bases had no gene match. Germline-derived CDR1 and CDR2 are SGHRS and YFSETQ. The chain combines TRBV5-1 with TRBJ2-7; 8 bases match TRBD2. This sequence was found in a woman aged 40-49 years in good health. Some clones in this sample may be carry-over from other donors' samples. Sequencing input: PBMCs. CDR3 residues: CASSLGTSSSYEQYF. The DNA for the CDR3 is TGCGCCAGCAGCTTGGGGACTAGCAGCTCCTACGAGCAGTACTTC.